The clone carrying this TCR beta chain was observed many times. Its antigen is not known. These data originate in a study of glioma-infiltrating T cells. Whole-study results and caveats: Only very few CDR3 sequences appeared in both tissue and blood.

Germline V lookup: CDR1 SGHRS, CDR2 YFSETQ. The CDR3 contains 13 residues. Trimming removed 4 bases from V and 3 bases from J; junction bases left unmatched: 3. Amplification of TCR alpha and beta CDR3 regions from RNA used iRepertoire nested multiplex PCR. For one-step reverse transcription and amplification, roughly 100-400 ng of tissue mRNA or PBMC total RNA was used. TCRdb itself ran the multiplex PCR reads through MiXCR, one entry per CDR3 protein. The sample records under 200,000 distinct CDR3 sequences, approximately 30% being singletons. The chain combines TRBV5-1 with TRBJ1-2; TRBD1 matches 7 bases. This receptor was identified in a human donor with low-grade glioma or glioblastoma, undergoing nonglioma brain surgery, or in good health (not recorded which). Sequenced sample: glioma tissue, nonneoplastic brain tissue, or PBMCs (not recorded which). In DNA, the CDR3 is TGCGCCAGCAGCCAGGGGGGAGACTATGGCTACACCTTC. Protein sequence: CASSQGGDYGYTF. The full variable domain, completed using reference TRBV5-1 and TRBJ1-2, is KAGVTQTPRYLIKTRGQQVTLSCSPISGHRSVSWYQQTPGQGLQFLFEYFSETQRNKGNFPGRFSGRQFSNSRSEMNVSTLELGDSALYLCASSQGGDYGYTFGSGTRLTVV.